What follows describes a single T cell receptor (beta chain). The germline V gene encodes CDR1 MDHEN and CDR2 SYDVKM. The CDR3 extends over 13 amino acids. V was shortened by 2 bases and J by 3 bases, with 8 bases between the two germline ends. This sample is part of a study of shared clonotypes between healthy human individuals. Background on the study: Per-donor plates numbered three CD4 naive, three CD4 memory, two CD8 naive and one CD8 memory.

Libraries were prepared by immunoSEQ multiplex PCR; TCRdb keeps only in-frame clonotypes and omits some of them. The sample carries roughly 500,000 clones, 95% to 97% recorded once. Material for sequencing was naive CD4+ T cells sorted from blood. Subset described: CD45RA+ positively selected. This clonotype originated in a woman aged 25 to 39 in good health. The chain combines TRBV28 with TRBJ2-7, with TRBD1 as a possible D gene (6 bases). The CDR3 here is CASSLNRDYEQYF. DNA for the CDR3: TGTGCCAGCAGTTTAAACAGGGACTACGAGCAGTACTTC.